The rows below give T cell receptor beta chains drawn from one sample of a study of blood T cell repertoires in COVID-19. The repertoire was sequenced with immunoSEQ multiplex PCR; TCRdb's copy has only in-frame clones and lacks some. The sample lists tens of thousands of clones, nearly 90% occurring once. Sequences were obtained from peripheral blood. These receptors were collected from a man aged 50 to 60 with active COVID-19. CDR3s include the opening cysteine and the closing phenylalanine or tryptophan. A D gene is named only where the DNA matches it firmly. Expanded clones are given a class, and other clones once, few, many or no size at all.

j_call clone_size d_call v_call cdr3_nt cdr3_aa
TRBJ1-4 few . TRBV6-6 TGTGCCAGCAGACTTTCCCAGGGGAATGAAAAACTGTTTTTT CASRLSQGNEKLFF
TRBJ2-5 . TRBD2 TRBV2 TGTGCCAGCAGTTCCGGACTAGGCGGGGAGACCCAGTACTTC CASSSGLGGETQYF
TRBJ1-4 . . TRBV5-1 TGCGCCAGCAGCTTGGGCGCAGACGCTAGGCTTGAAAAACTGTTTTTT CASSLGADARLEKLFF
TRBJ2-3 . TRBD1 TRBV7-9 TGTGCCAGCAGCTACCCAGGGGGCAGCACAGATACGCAGTATTTT CASSYPGGSTDTQYF
TRBJ2-1 . TRBD1 TRBV6-5 TGTGCCAGCAGTTACGGTGCACAGGGGTACAATGAGCAGTTCTTC CASSYGAQGYNEQFF
TRBJ2-1 once TRBD2 TRBV29-1 TGCAGCGTCTCCACGGTTGCTAGCGGCGTAAATGAGCAGTTCTTC CSVSTVASGVNEQFF
TRBJ1-3 . TRBD1 TRBV19 TGTGCCAGTAGTAAGACAGGGGCTGGAAACACCATATATTTT CASSKTGAGNTIYF
TRBJ2-3 . . TRBV24-1 TGTGCCACCAGTGACGGGGGAGTCCAAGATACGCAGTATTTT CATSDGGVQDTQYF
TRBJ2-1 few TRBD2 TRBV3-1/TRBV3-2 TGTGCCAGCAGCCAAGACCCCCCGACTAGCGGGCGATACAATGAGCAGTTCTTC CASSQDPPTSGRYNEQFF
TRBJ2-3 . . TRBV5-1 TGCGCCAGCAGCCCCAGGTGGGGCACCACAGATACGCAGTATTTT CASSPRWGTTDTQYF
TRBJ2-3 . . TRBV7-9 TGTGCCAGCAGCTTAGCGCGGGGCGGGGGACACCTTGCAGATACGCAGTATTTT CASSLARGGGHLADTQYF
TRBJ1-4 . . TRBV5-4 TGTGCCAGCAGCCCACCCGGGGTACCTCGAGACGAAAAACTGTTTTTT CASSPPGVPRDEKLFF
TRBJ2-5 . . TRBV5-4 TGTGCCAGCAGCTTGCTTCAAGAGACCCAGTACTTC CASSLLQETQYF
TRBJ1-6 . TRBD1 TRBV9 TGTGCCAGCAGCGCGGGACAGGGGGGGAGCTCCTATAATTCACCCCTCCACTTT CASSAGQGGSSYNSPLHF
TRBJ2-3 . TRBD2 TRBV6-4 TGTGCCAGCAGTCCCCTAGCGGGGGGGCAGAGCGATACGCAGTATTTT CASSPLAGGQSDTQYF
TRBJ1-3 once . TRBV18 TGTGCCAGCTCACCAAGTCGTTCGGGCTCTGGAAACACCATATATTTT CASSPSRSGSGNTIYF
TRBJ1-1 . . TRBV6-6 TGTGCCAGCAGGCAACAGGGTGAGGCTTTCTTT CASRQQGEAFF
TRBJ1-3 . . TRBV4-1 TGCGCCAGCAGCCAAGAGTCCGTATCGTTCTCTGGAAACACCATATATTTT CASSQESVSFSGNTIYF
TRBJ2-2 . . TRBV7-9 TGTGCCAGCAGCTTCGGCGGGCGAAAGACCGGGGAGCTGTTTTTT CASSFGGRKTGELFF
TRBJ2-5 . TRBD2 TRBV2 TGTGCCAGCAGTAATAGCGGGGGGGTTCAAGAGACCCAGTACTTC CASSNSGGVQETQYF
TRBJ2-2 once TRBD2 TRBV6-5 TGTGCCAGCAGTTCCCTACGGGCGGGGGGCACCGGGGAGCTGTTTTTT CASSSLRAGGTGELFF
TRBJ2-7 . . TRBV11-1 TGTGCCAGCAGCTTAATGATTGGTAGCGAGCAGTACTTC CASSLMIGSEQYF
TRBJ2-1 . TRBD2 TRBV5-1 TGCGCCAGCAGCCCACTTAGCGGGGGGCCCAATGAGCAGTTCTTC CASSPLSGGPNEQFF
TRBJ2-1 . . TRBV7-2 TGTGCCAGCAGCACCCGGGGGGCCCAGAGGAATGAGCAGTTCTTC CASSTRGAQRNEQFF
TRBJ2-1 . TRBD2 TRBV4-3 TGCGCCAGCAGCCAAGATTTGACTAGCATTGATGAGCAGTTCTTC CASSQDLTSIDEQFF
TRBJ1-5 few . TRBV4-2 TGTGCCAGCAGCCAAGAATCAGGGTCTGATGGAGCCCAGCATTTT CASSQESGSDGAQHF
TRBJ1-4 . TRBD1 TRBV30 TGTGTGGGGGGACAGCGAAATGAAAAACTGTTTTTT CVGGQRNEKLFF
TRBJ1-2 . TRBD1 TRBV2 TGTGCCAGCCTGCCTGACAGGGGGACAAATGGCTACACCTTC CASLPDRGTNGYTF
TRBJ1-5 . TRBD1 TRBV4-1 TGCGCCAGCAGCCGCCTGACAGGGTTTGGCAATCAGCCCCAGCATTTT CASSRLTGFGNQPQHF
TRBJ2-7 many . TRBV12-3/TRBV12-4 TGTGCCAGCAGTCAGGAAGGGGGCGAGCAGTACTTC CASSQEGGEQYF
TRBJ1-1 . TRBD1 TRBV10-3 TGTGCCATCAGGCCGGGACAGGGGGGAACTGAAGCTTTCTTT CAIRPGQGGTEAFF
TRBJ2-7 . TRBD1 TRBV6-5 TGTGCCAGTAGGGTCCTTCGGACAGGGGGCTACGAGCAGTACTTC CASRVLRTGGYEQYF
TRBJ2-5 . . TRBV18 TGTGCCAGCTCACCAACTAGGGCCCCGGGCGAGGCCCAGTACTTC CASSPTRAPGEAQYF
TRBJ2-7 medium-sized . TRBV12-3/TRBV12-4 TGTGCCAGCGGACCCAGGGCCTACGAGCAGTACTTC CASGPRAYEQYF
TRBJ2-7 . . TRBV18 TGTGCCAGCTCACCAGGCACCTACGAGCAGTACTTC CASSPGTYEQYF
TRBJ1-1 . . TRBV5-6 TGTGCCAGCAGCCTAGACAGAACTGAAGCTTTCTTT CASSLDRTEAFF
TRBJ2-2 . . TRBV27 TGTGCCAGCAGTCTCCAAGGGGGCACCGGGGAGCTGTTTTTT CASSLQGGTGELFF
TRBJ1-4 once TRBD1 TRBV3-1/TRBV3-2 TGTGCCAGCAGCCCCCTAAGGACAGGGGGTGGGGAAAAACTGTTTTTT CASSPLRTGGGEKLFF
TRBJ2-5 . TRBD2 TRBV5-1 TGCGCCAGCAGCTACTGGAGGACTAGCGCAAAAGAGACCCAGTACTTC CASSYWRTSAKETQYF
TRBJ1-1 . TRBD1 TRBV6-2/TRBV6-3 TGTGCCAGCAGTCCCGCTCTAGGGACAGTAAACACTGAAGCTTTCTTT CASSPALGTVNTEAFF
TRBJ2-7 . . TRBV25-1 TGTGCCAGCAGTGAATCTTCAACAGGGAGGGTCGGGGAGCAGTACTTC CASSESSTGRVGEQYF
TRBJ2-7 . TRBD1 TRBV11-1 TGTGCCAGCAGCTTAGCAAACAGGGGCGGTTACGAGCAGTACTTC CASSLANRGGYEQYF
TRBJ2-5 . TRBD1 TRBV3-1/TRBV3-2 TGTGCCAGCAGCCAATTAGGGACAGGGGGTTGGGAGACCCAGTACTTC CASSQLGTGGWETQYF
TRBJ1-4 . . TRBV5-6 TGTGCCAGCACCAAAGCGGGGAGGGAGAAACTGTTTTTT CASTKAGREKLFF
TRBJ1-5 . . TRBV10-3 TGTGCCATCAGTGAAGCAGGGGATCAGCCCCAGCATTTT CAISEAGDQPQHF
TRBJ2-3 . TRBD2 TRBV5-1 TGCGCCAGCAGCCTATTAGGGACTAGTGGGGGGGCCGGGGGAGATACGCAGTATTTT CASSLLGTSGGAGGDTQYF
TRBJ2-3 . . TRBV5-6 TGTGCCAGCAGCCGCGGAGGGGATACGCAGTATTTT CASSRGGDTQYF
TRBJ1-2 . . TRBV18 TGTGCCAGCTCACCATGGGGAGGAGACAACAGATATGGCTACACCTTC CASSPWGGDNRYGYTF
TRBJ2-1 . . TRBV5-4 TGTGCCAGCAGCTTGGAACTAGATAAGTTCTTC CASSLELDKFF
TRBJ2-1 once . TRBV9 TGTGCCAGCAGCCCCCGGGGGAGCTCCTACAATGAGCAGTTCTTC CASSPRGSSYNEQFF
TRBJ2-1 . . TRBV4-2 TGTGCCAGCAGCCAAGTAAGCGAGGGTGAGCAGTTCTTC CASSQVSEGEQFF
TRBJ2-5 . TRBD2 TRBV30 TGTGCCTGGAGTCGGGGACTAGACGGCCAAGAGACCCAGTACTTC CAWSRGLDGQETQYF
TRBJ1-2 . TRBD1 TRBV7-2 TGTGCCAGCAGCTTCCGGGACAGGGACTACACCTTC CASSFRDRDYTF
TRBJ1-2 . . TRBV24-1 TGTGCCACCAGCGACGGTTTCGAGGGTGGCTACACCTTC CATSDGFEGGYTF
TRBJ1-6 . . TRBV2 TGTGCCAGCAGGAGCCCCCCGAATTCACCCCTCCACTTT CASRSPPNSPLHF
TRBJ1-4 . TRBD1 TRBV5-6 TGTGCCAGCAGATATCCCGGGACAGGGCCTGCAACTAATGAAAAACTGTTTTTT CASRYPGTGPATNEKLFF
TRBJ2-3 . . TRBV24-1 TGTGCCACCAGTGATCCGGCACTAGGCACAGATACGCAGTATTTT CATSDPALGTDTQYF
TRBJ2-3 . TRBD2 TRBV27 TGTGCCAGCAGTTCCGGGACTAGCGGGGGGGCCGGTGATACGCAGTATTTT CASSSGTSGGAGDTQYF
TRBJ2-1 . . TRBV30 TGTGCCTGGAGTGCAATACAGGGATACTACAATGAGCAGTTCTTC CAWSAIQGYYNEQFF